The 11 T cell receptor beta chains given below trace back to one sample, sequenced in a study of blood T cells in healthy people across ages. Primers used in a second PCR of roughly 6 to 11 cycles were a sample-barcoded 5' primer and a J-beta primer mix. TCRdb reprocessed the 5' RACE reads with MiXCR, giving one entry per CDR3 protein. The sample yields hundreds of thousands of distinct CDR3 sequences, around 48% seen once. The sequenced material came from blood. These receptors were taken from a woman aged 55-69 years in good health.

This clonotype appeared a few times. The CDR3 DNA reads as TGCAGTGCTACGTCTGGGTTGAATGAAAAACTGTTTTTT. It yields the protein CSATSGLNEKLFF. V usage is TRBV20-1 and J usage is TRBJ1-4; unclear D gene. The CDR3 runs to 13 residues. Per germline, CDR1 DFQATT and CDR2 SNEGSKA (reference sequence). The V and J ends lost 4 bases and 5 bases respectively, with 11 bases between them.

This rearrangement joins TRBV7-6 to TRBJ2-7; 12 bases fit TRBD2. The CDR3 runs to 16 residues. The J segment lost 5 bases and the V segment lost 5 bases, leaving 10 bases of the junction unmatched. CDR1 is SGHVS, CDR2 FNYEAQ, per germline. For the CDR3, the DNA is TGTGCCAGCAGCCACTCCACGACTAGCGGGAGACACGAGCAGTACTTC. Its protein is CASSHSTTSGRHEQYF.

The J gene is TRBJ2-1, the V gene TRBV10-3, with TRBD2 as a possible D gene (6 bases). The CDR3 contains 15 residues. Germline CDR1 and CDR2: ENHRY and SYGVKD. The V and J ends lost 6 bases and 0 bases respectively, with 12 bases between them. The CDR3 DNA reads TGTGCCATCAGACGGGACTCTAGCTCCTACAATGAGCAGTTCTTC. It specifies CAIRRDSSSYNEQFF.

J is TRBJ2-7 and V is TRBV7-3, with 8 bases lining up with TRBD2. With 5 bases clipped from V and 3 bases from J, the junction kept 15 bases outside the gene matches. Germline loops: CDR1 SGHTA, CDR2 FQGTGA. CDR3 length equals 17 residues. The CDR3 is CASSRGSTTSGDYEQYF. The CDR3 nucleotides are TGTGCCAGCAGCCGAGGCAGTACCACTAGCGGAGACTACGAGCAGTACTTC.

This clonotype was observed a handful of times. This chain joins TRBV20-1 and TRBJ2-3, with 8 bases identical to TRBD1. V dropped 2 bases and J dropped 2; count of bases not matched to a gene: 6. The CDR3 has 15 amino acids. Germline-derived CDR1 and CDR2 are DFQATT and SNEGSKA (reference sequence). Here the CDR3 reads CSARTQDRATDTQYF. The DNA for the CDR3 is TGCAGTGCTAGAACCCAGGACAGGGCCACAGATACGCAGTATTTT.

This chain uses TRBV7-9 with TRBJ2-3; 8 bases fit TRBD2. From germline, CDR1 is SEHNR and CDR2 FQNEAQ (reference sequence). The CDR3 totals 18 residues. Unmatched junction bases numbered 15, after V lost 1 base and J lost 6 bases. The CDR3 nucleotides read TGTGCCAGCAGCTTAGGTTTTGGGACTAGGGTTACCCCGGATACGCAGTATTTT. The encoded protein is CASSLGFGTRVTPDTQYF.

This clonotype was seen more than once but under ten times. V usage is TRBV3-1 and J usage is TRBJ2-3; 10 nucleotides match TRBD1. Germline V CDR1 and CDR2: LGHDT, YNNKEL (reference sequence). This CDR3 contains 15 residues. V shed 4 bases and J 5 bases; nucleotides not matched to a gene: 6. The CDR3 DNA follows: TGTGCCAGCAGCCGGACAGGGGGAAAGGGAGATACGCAGTATTTT. It codes for CASSRTGGKGDTQYF.

The rearrangement joins TRBV5-1 to TRBJ2-5; a possible D gene is TRBD2 (5 bases). The last part of the DNA fits TRBJ2-7 better; the J call may be wrong. Germline-derived CDR1 and CDR2 are SGHRS and YFSETQ. The CDR3 has 14 amino acids. CDR3 loop: CASSSDRELYEQYF. CDR3 DNA: TGCGCCAGCAGCTCCGATCGGGAACTCTACGAGCAGTACTTC.

This chain uses TRBV3-1 with TRBJ2-4; perhaps TRBD1 as D (5 bases). Germline V lookup: CDR1 LGHDT, CDR2 YNNKEL (reference sequence). Trimming shortened V by 1 base and J by 2 bases, and 9 bases separated the two germline ends. The CDR3 covers 15 residues. The CDR3 sequence: CASSQVGAPKNIQYF. The CDR3, as DNA: TGTGCCAGCAGCCAAGTTGGGGCTCCCAAAAACATTCAGTACTTC.

This clonotype was counted only a few times. The chain couples TRBV10-3 to TRBJ2-4, with 8 bases that match TRBD1. Germline CDR1 ENHRY, CDR2 SYGVKD. The CDR3 is 15 amino acids. J was trimmed by 7 bases and V by 7 bases; bases with no gene match: 12. The CDR3 loop is CAIKPDGTGGNIQYF. CDR3 sequence (DNA): TGTGCCATCAAGCCTGATGGGACAGGCGGGAACATTCAGTACTTC.

The chain joins TRBV27 to TRBJ2-6; D is unclear. The V end lost 0 bases, the J end lost 2 bases, and 5 bases lay between the germline ends. Germline V gene lookup returns CDR1 MNHEY and CDR2 SMNVEV (reference sequence). The CDR3 totals 15 residues. CDR3 amino acids: CASSLSVPGANVLTF. CDR3 DNA sequence: TGTGCCAGCAGTTTATCGGTGCCTGGGGCCAACGTCCTGACTTTC. The complete variable domain, with remaining parts taken from reference TRBV27 and TRBJ2-6, reads EAQVTQNPRYLITVTGKKLTVTCSQNMNHEYMSWYRQDPGLGLRQIYYSMNVEVTDKGDVPEGYKVSRKEKRNFPLILESPSPNQTSLYFCASSLSVPGANVLTFGAGSRLTVL.